The 10 T cell receptor beta chains below come from one sample, sequenced in a study of T-cell memory formation after mild COVID-19. TCRdb used MiXCR to reprocess the 5' RACE reads, holding one entry per CDR3 protein. Of about 340,000 distinct CDR3 sequences in the sample, about 15% are singletons; the top ten hold 20% to 25%. The material sequenced was PBMCs or a T cell subset sorted from them (not recorded which). The receptors derive from a man aged 18 to 29 who had mild COVID-19 (a few samples of this study predate the infection). Cell type and time point are not known.

The genes are TRBV2 and TRBJ1-1; perhaps TRBD1 as D (5 bases). CDR1 SNHLY and CDR2 FYNNEI come from the germline V gene. Trimming removed 10 bases at V and 1 base at J, with 13 bases between. The CDR3 contains 13 residues. The CDR3 is CATRGPKNTEAFF. In nucleotides, the CDR3 is TGTGCCACCCGGGGACCGAAGAACACTGAAGCTTTCTTT. The full variable domain, with the rest looked up from reference TRBV2 and TRBJ1-1, is EPEVTQTPSHQVTQMGQEVILRCVPISNHLYFYWYRQILGQKVEFLVSFYNNEISEKSEIFDDQFSVERPDGSNFTLKIRSTKLEDSAMYFCATRGPKNTEAFFGQGTRLTVV.

This clonotype was detected many times. The chain couples TRBV2 to TRBJ2-1; D ambiguous. The germline CDR1 and CDR2 sequences are SNHLY and FYNNEI. The germline V and J ends were trimmed by 5 bases and 6 bases, with 5 bases remaining between them. The CDR3 has 11 amino acids. This CDR3 reads CASSFPNEQFF. CDR3 DNA sequence: TGTGCCAGCAGTTTTCCCAATGAGCAGTTCTTC.

The rearrangement joins TRBV5-1 to TRBJ2-3, with a possible D match to TRBD1 (5 bases). Per the germline V gene, CDR1 is SGHRS and CDR2 is YFSETQ. The CDR3 length is 14 residues. V was trimmed by 1 base and J by 1 base, leaving 7 bases between them. CDR3 in amino acids: CASSLSTGTDTQYF. CDR3 DNA sequence: TGCGCCAGCAGCTTGTCGACAGGCACAGATACGCAGTATTTT.

This clonotype has a handful of counts. The chain has TRBV28 and TRBJ1-1, with no clear D. The CDR3 runs to 14 residues. Germline V CDR1 and CDR2: MDHEN, SYDVKM. Trimming took 2 bases from V and 3 from J, leaving 10 bases between them. The CDR3 protein is CASSLGRSDTEAFF. The CDR3 bases are TGTGCCAGCAGTTTAGGTAGATCGGACACTGAAGCTTTCTTT.

This rearrangement joins TRBV4-3 to TRBJ1-1; D unclear. Per the germline V gene, CDR1 is LGHNA and CDR2 is YSLEER. This CDR3 is 15 amino acids long. The ends were cut back, 1 base at V and 0 bases at J, with 9 bases in the middle. CDR3 DNA: TGCGCCAGCAGCCAAGCCTATTACATGAACACTGAAGCTTTCTTT. Protein product: CASSQAYYMNTEAFF.

The rearrangement joins TRBV7-3 to TRBJ2-1; 8 nucleotides line up with TRBD2. V was pared by 4 bases and J by 8 bases, with 10 bases of the junction left unmatched. This CDR3 region has 15 residues. The germline V gene encodes CDR1 SGHTA and CDR2 FQGTGA. CDR3 coding DNA: TGTGCCAGCAGCTCCCACGGGACTAGTGCGGATGAGCAGTTCTTC. Amino acids: CASSSHGTSADEQFF.

This clonotype was seen a few times. This chain joins TRBV27 and TRBJ1-4, with D perhaps matching TRBD1 (5 bases). This CDR3 has 12 amino acids. V was cut by 3 bases and J by 8 bases, with 7 bases left in between. Germline CDR1 MNHEY, CDR2 SMNVEV (reference sequence). DNA for the CDR3: TGTGCCAGCAGTTTGGGGGACGAAAAACTGTTTTTT. Translation: CASSLGDEKLFF.

This clonotype has more than one count but fewer than ten. The chain couples TRBV7-2 to TRBJ2-1; 7 nucleotides agree with TRBD2. Germline V gene data show CDR1 as SGHTA and CDR2 as FQGNSA. CDR3 length: 12 residues. V shed 5 bases and J 14 bases; nucleotides not matched to a gene: 9. DNA of the CDR3: TGTGCCAGCAGCGGAAGACTAGCTTCTAAGTTCTTC. This encodes CASSGRLASKFF.

This clonotype appeared a few times. J is TRBJ1-3 and V is TRBV20-1; no clear D. Trimming took 3 bases from V and 2 from J, leaving 11 bases between them. The CDR3 runs 14 residues. Germline lookup yields CDR1 DFQATT and CDR2 SNEGSKA (reference sequence). As DNA, the CDR3 is TGCAGTGCTAGCCTACCCACAGCTGGAAACACCATATATTTT. Translated, it gives CSASLPTAGNTIYF.

This clonotype turned up a few times. The chain has TRBV29-1 and TRBJ2-3, with 9 positions matching TRBD2. V lost 6 bases, J lost 2 bases, and 9 bases stayed unmatched. Germline CDR1 reads SQVTM; CDR2 reads ANQGSEA. The CDR3 spans 15 residues. CDR3: CSVLPAGGATDTQYF. DNA of the CDR3: TGCAGCGTCCTTCCAGCGGGGGGCGCCACAGATACGCAGTATTTT.